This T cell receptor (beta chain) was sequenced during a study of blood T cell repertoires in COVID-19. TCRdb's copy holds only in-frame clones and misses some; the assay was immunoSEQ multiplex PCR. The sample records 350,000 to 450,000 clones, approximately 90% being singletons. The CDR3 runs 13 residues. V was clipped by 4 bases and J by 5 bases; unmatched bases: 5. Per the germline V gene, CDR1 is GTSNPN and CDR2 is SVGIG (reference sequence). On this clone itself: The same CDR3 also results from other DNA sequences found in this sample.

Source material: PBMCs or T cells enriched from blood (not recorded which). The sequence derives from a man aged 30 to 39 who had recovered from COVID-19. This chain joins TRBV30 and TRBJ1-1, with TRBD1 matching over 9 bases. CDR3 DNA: TGTGCCTGGAAAACAGGGGGCTGGACTGAAGCTTTCTTT. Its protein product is CAWKTGGWTEAFF. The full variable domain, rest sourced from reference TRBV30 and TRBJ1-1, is SQTIHQWPATLVQPVGSPLSLECTVEGTSNPNLYWYRQAAGRGLQLLFYSVGIGQISSEVPQNLSASRPQDRQFILSSKKLLLSDSGFYLCAWKTGGWTEAFFGQGTRLTVV.